This T cell receptor (beta chain) stems from a study of CD8 T cells in Susac syndrome. This CDR3 region has 16 residues. The V gene lost 6 bases and the J gene lost 4 bases, with 21 bases spanning the gap. Germline CDR1 and CDR2: LGHDT and YNNKEL (reference sequence). The T cells that were sequenced for TCR beta were CD8+ and CD4+ cells from blood. An input of about 0.45 to 1 ug of RNA was subjected to reverse transcription using random hexamers. Coverage of TCR beta CDR3 amplification by immunoSEQ multiplex PCR extended to 54 Vbeta and 13 Jbeta. Via MiXCR, TCRdb re-called the immunoSEQ multiplex PCR reads, giving one row per CDR3 protein. The data show 330,000 or so distinct CDR3 sequences, approximately 85% seen once.

This TCR was sampled from a human donor with multiple sclerosis. Sequenced material: CD8+ T cells from PBMCs. This chain links TRBV3-1 with TRBJ1-2; the D is unclear. The CDR3 bases are TGTGCCAGCAGTCAAAGTTACGGGAATCGAAGCTATGGCTACACCTTC. It codes for CASSQSYGNRSYGYTF.